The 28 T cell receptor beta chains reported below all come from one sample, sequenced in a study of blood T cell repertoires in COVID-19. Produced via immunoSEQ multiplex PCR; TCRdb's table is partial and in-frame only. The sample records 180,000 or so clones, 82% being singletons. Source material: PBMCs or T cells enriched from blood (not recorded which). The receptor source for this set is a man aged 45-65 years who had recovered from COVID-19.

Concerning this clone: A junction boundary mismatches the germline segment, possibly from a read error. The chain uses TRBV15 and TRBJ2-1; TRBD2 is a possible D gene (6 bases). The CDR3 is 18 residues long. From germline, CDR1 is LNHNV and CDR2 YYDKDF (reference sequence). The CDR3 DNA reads TGTGCCACCAGAAGAGGGGCAAGGGACTCGCGCTCCTACAATGAGCAGTTCTTC. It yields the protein CATRRGARDSRSYNEQFF.

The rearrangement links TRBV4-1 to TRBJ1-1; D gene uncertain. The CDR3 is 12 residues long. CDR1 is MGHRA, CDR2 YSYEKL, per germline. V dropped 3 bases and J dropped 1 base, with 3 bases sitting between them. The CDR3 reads CASSHRNTEAFF. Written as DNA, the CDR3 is TGCGCCAGCAGCCATCGGAACACTGAAGCTTTCTTT.

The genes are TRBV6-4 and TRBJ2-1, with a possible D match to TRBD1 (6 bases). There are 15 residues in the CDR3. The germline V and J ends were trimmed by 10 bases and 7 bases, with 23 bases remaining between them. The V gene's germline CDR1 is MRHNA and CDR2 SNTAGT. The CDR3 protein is CATSTGHDGGNEQFF. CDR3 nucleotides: TGTGCCACTTCGACGGGACACGACGGCGGTAATGAGCAGTTCTTC.

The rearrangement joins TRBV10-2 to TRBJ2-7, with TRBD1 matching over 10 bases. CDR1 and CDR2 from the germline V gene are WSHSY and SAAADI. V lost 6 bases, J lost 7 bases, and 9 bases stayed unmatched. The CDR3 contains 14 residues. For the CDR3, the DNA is TGCGCCAGCAGATGGACAGGGGGTGAAGGGGAGCAGTACTTC. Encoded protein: CASRWTGGEGEQYF.

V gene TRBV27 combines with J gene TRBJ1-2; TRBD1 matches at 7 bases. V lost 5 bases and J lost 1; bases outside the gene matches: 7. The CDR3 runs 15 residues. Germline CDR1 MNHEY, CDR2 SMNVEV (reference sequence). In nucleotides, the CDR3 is TGTGCCAGCAGTCGACAGGGCCTCCATAACTATGGCTACACCTTC. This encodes CASSRQGLHNYGYTF.

The CDR3 here is CASSLKGQPGTGELFF. The CDR3 DNA follows: TGTGCCAGCAGCTTAAAGGGACAGCCGGGCACCGGGGAGCTGTTTTTT. This sequence joins TRBV7-3 and TRBJ2-2, with TRBD1 matching over 7 bases. The germline CDR1 and CDR2 sequences are SGHTA and FQGTGA. The CDR3 is 16 amino acids. V was pared by 1 base and J by 4 bases, with 6 bases of the junction left unmatched.

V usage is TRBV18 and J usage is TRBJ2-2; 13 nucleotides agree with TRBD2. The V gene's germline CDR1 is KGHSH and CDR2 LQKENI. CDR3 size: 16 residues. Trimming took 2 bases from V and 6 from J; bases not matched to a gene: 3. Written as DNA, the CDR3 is TGTGCCAGCTCACCAGGACTAGCGGGAGTGGCCGGGGAGCTGTTTTTT. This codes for CASSPGLAGVAGELFF.

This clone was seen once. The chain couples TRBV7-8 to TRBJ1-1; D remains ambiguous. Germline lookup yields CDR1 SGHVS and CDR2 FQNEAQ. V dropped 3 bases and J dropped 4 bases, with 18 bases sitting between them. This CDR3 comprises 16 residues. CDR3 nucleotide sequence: TGTGCCAGCAGCTTGCCTCTGGGCCCCGTTGGCACTGAAGCTTTCTTT. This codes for CASSLPLGPVGTEAFF.

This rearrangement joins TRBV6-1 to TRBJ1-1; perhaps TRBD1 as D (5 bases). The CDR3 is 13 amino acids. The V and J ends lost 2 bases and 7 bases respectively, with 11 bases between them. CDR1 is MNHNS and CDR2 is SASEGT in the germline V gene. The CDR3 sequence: CASSESQGLEAFF. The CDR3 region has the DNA TGTGCCAGCAGTGAAAGCCAGGGACTTGAAGCTTTCTTT.

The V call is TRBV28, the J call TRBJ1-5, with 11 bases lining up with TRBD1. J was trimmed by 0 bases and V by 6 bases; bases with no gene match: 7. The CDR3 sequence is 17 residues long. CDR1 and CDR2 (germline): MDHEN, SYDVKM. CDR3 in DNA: TGTGCCAGCAGACCAGCGGGACAGGGGGTTAGCAATCAGCCCCAGCATTTT. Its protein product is CASRPAGQGVSNQPQHF.

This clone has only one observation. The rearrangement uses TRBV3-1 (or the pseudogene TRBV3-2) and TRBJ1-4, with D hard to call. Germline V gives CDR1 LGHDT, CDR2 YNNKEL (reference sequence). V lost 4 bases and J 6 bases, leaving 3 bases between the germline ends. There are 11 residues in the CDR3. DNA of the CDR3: TGTGCCAGCAGCCGCGATGAAAAACTGTTTTTT. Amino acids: CASSRDEKLFF.

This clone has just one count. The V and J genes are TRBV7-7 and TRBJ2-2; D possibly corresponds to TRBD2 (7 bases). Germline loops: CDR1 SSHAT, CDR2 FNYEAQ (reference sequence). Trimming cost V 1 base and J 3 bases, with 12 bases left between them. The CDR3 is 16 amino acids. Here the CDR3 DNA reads TGTGCCAGCAGCTTAGGGGCGGGGGCTCACACCGGGGAGCTGTTTTTT. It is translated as CASSLGAGAHTGELFF. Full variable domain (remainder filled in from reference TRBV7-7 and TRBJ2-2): GAGVSQSPRYKVTKRGQDVTLRCDPISSHATLYWYQQALGQGPEFLTYFNYEAQPDKSGLPSDRFSAERPEGSISTLTIQRTEQRDSAMYRCASSLGAGAHTGELFFGEGSRLTVL.

The CDR3 is CASSLYPSPLHF. DNA of the CDR3: TGTGCCAGCAGCTTGTATCCGTCACCCCTCCACTTT. The chain is built from TRBV5-4 and TRBJ1-6; D ambiguous. Germline CDR1 and CDR2: SGHNT and YYREEE (reference sequence). Trimming pared 1 base from V and 10 bases from J, leaving 6 bases between. This CDR3 has 12 residues. Filled out from reference TRBV5-4 and TRBJ1-6, the complete variable domain reads ETGVTQSPTHLIKTRGQQVTLRCSSQSGHNTVSWYQQALGQGPQFIFQYYREEENGRGNFPPRFSGLQFPNYSSELNVNALELDDSALYLCASSLYPSPLHFGNGTRLTVT.

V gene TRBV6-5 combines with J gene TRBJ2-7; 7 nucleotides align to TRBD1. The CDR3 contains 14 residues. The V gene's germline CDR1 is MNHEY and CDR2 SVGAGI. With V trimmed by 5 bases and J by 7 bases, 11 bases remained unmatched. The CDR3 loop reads CASSPTGSLREQYF. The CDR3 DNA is TGTGCCAGCAGTCCGACAGGGTCCTTGAGGGAGCAGTACTTC.

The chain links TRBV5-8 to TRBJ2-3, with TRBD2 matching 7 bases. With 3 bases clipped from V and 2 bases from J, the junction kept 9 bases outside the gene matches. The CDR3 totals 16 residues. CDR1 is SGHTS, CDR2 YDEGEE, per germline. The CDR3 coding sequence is TGTGCCAGCAGCTGGGTCGCGGGACTAATCACAGATACGCAGTATTTT. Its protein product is CASSWVAGLITDTQYF.

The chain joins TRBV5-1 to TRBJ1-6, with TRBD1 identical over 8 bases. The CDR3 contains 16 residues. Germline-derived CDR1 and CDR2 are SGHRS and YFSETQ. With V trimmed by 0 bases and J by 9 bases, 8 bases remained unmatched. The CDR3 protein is CASSLAGQGLGSPLHF. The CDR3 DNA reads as TGCGCCAGCAGCTTGGCCGGACAGGGTCTTGGTTCACCCCTCCACTTT.

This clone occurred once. This CDR3 is CASSRSGSSYNEQFF. CDR3 nucleotide sequence: TGTGCCAGCAGCCGTAGCGGGAGTTCCTACAATGAGCAGTTCTTC. The chain couples TRBV11-3 to TRBJ2-1, with 9 positions matching TRBD2. Germline CDR1 reads SGHNT; CDR2 reads YENEEA. The CDR3 is 15 amino acids. After removal of 5 bases from V and 1 base from J, the junction contained 3 bases not matched to a gene.

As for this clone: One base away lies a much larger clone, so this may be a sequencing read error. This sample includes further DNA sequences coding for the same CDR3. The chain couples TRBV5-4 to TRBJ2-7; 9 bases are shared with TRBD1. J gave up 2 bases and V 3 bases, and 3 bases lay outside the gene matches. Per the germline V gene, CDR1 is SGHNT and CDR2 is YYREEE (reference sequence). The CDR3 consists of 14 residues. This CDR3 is CASSSDRGAYEQYF. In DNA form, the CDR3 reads TGTGCCAGCAGCTCCGACAGGGGGGCCTACGAGCAGTACTTC.

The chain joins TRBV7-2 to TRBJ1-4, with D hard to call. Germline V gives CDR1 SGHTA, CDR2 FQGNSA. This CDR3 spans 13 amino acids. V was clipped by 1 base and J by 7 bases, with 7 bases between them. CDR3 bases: TGTGCCAGCAGCTTAGTGGGGAGTGAAAAACTGTTTTTT. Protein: CASSLVGSEKLFF.

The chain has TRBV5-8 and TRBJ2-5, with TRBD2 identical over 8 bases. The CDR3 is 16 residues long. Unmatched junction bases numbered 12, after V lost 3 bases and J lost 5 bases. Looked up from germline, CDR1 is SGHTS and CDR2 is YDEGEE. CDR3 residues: CASSSPLAGWEETQYF. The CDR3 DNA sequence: TGTGCCAGCAGCTCCCCGTTAGCGGGATGGGAGGAGACCCAGTACTTC.

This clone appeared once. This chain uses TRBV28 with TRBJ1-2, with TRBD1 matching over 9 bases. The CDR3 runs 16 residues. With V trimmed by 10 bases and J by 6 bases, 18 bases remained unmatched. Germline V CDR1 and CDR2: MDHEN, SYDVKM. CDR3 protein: CATPGWGQGPFDGYTF. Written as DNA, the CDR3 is TGTGCCACTCCCGGGTGGGGACAGGGACCTTTCGATGGCTACACCTTC.

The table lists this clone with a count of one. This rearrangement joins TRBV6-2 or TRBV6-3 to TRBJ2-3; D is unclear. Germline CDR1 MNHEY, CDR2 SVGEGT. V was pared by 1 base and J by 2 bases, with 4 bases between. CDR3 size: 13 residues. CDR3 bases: TGTGCCAGCAGTTACTTATCCACAGATACGCAGTATTTT. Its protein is CASSYLSTDTQYF.

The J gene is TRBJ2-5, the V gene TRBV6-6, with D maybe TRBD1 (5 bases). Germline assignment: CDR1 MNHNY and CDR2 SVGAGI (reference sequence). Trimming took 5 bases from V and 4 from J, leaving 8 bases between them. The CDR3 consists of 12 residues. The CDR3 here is CASSRQRETQYF. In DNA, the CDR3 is TGTGCCAGCAGTAGACAGCGAGAGACCCAGTACTTC.

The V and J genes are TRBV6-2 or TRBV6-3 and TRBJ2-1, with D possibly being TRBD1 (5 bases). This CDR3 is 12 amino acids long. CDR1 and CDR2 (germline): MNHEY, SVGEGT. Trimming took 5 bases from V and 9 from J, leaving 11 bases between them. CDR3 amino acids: CASSQGFGEQFF. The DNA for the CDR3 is TGTGCCAGCAGTCAGGGTTTCGGTGAGCAGTTCTTC.

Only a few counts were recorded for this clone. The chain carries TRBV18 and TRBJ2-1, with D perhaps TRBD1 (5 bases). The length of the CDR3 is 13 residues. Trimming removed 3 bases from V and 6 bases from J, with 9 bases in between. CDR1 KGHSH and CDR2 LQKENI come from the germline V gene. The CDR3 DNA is TGTGCCAGCTCACCGGGAAGGGGCAATGAGCAGTTCTTC. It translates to CASSPGRGNEQFF.

CDR3: CASSLPGGSDEQFF. The CDR3 DNA reads as TGTGCCAGCAGCTTGCCAGGGGGAAGCGATGAGCAGTTCTTC. V gene TRBV7-2 combines with J gene TRBJ2-1; 7 positions match TRBD1. This CDR3 contains 14 residues. Germline lookup yields CDR1 SGHTA and CDR2 FQGNSA. The trim removed 3 bases at V and 8 bases at J, leaving 7 bases unmatched.

CDR3 bases: TGTGCCAGCAGCTTAGCCTCTTCTGCGGGAGGCGGCTACACCTTC. Translating gives CASSLASSAGGGYTF. The gene calls are TRBV7-2 and TRBJ1-2; no clear D gene. This CDR3 has 15 residues. V lost 0 bases and J 8 bases, leaving 16 bases between the germline ends. CDR1 SGHTA and CDR2 FQGNSA come from the germline V gene.

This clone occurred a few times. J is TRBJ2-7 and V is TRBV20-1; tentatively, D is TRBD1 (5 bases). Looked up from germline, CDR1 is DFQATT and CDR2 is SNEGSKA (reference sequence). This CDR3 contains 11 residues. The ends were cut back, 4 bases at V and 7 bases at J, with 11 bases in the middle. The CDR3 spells CSAMGLREQYF. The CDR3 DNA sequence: TGCAGTGCTATGGGGCTGCGTGAGCAGTACTTC.